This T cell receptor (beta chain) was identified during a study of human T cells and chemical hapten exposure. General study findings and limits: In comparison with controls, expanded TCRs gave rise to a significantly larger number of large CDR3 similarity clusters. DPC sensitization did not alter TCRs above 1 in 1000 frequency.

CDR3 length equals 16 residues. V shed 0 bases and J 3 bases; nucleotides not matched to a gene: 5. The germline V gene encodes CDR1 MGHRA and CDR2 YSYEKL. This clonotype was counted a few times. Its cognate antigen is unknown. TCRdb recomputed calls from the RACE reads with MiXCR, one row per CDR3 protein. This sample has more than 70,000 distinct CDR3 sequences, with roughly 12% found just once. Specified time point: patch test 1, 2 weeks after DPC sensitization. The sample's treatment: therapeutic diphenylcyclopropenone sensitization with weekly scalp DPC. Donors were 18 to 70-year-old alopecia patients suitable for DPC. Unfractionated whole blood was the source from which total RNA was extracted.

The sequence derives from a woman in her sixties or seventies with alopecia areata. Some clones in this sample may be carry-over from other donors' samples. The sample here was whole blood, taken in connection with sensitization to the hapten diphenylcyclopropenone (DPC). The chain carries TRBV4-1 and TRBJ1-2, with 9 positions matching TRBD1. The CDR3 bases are TGCGCCAGCAGCCAAGAAGAAGGGACAGGGCACTATGGCTACACCTTC. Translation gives CASSQEEGTGHYGYTF.